This TCR beta chain derives from a study of cytomegalovirus exposure and HLA in healthy donors. Whole-study context: The same platform as the approximately 670 first-cohort repertoires was used for the 120 validation repertoires, a later analysis reported.

Data came from immunoSEQ multiplex PCR; TCRdb stores just in-frame clones and leaves some out. The table records under 300,000 clones, around 87% of them present only once. V lost 6 bases, J lost 6 bases, and 9 bases lay in between. Germline-derived CDR1 and CDR2 are SGDLS and YYNGEE. The CDR3 runs 11 residues. This chain links TRBV9 with TRBJ1-2; D is perhaps TRBD1 (6 bases). The sequence came from a woman aged 18-29 years in good health and CMV-seronegative. Material: PBMCs. CDR3 residues: CASMRGNGYTF. The CDR3 nucleotides are TGTGCCAGCATGAGGGGGAATGGCTACACCTTC.